This T cell receptor beta chain was documented in a study of identical twins. Whole-study findings and limits: Twin pairs had excess sharing that was weaker in beta out-of-frame sequences. The models systematically underestimated how much out-of-frame TCR alpha was shared in monozygotic twins.

CDR1 and CDR2 (germline): KGHDR, SFDVKD. This CDR3 is built from 16 residues. V was pared by 6 bases and J by 1 base, with 14 bases between. As for this clonotype: As yet, its antigen is unknown.

One entry per CDR3 protein, called by TCRdb with MiXCR from the 5' RACE reads. The sample lists 500,000 or so distinct CDR3 sequences, 14% seen once, with 0.5% to 0.65% in the top ten. This same sample was also part of a study on yellow fever vaccine responses in identical twins.

The chain couples TRBV24-1 to TRBJ2-2; TRBD1 is a possible D gene (6 bases). Sequencing input: CD4+ T cells sorted from blood. The sequence was obtained from a young woman in good health. CDR3 residues: CATSKTGTLNTGELFF. DNA for the CDR3: TGTGCCACCAGTAAAACCGGGACACTGAACACCGGGGAGCTGTTTTTT.